This T cell receptor (beta chain) was documented in a study of T cell repertoires in cytomegalovirus infection. TCRdb itself ran the reads through MiXCR, one entry per CDR3 protein. The sample carries hundreds of thousands of distinct CDR3 sequences, roughly 10% recorded once. This CDR3 is 16 amino acids long. Germline V lookup: CDR1 SQVTM, CDR2 ANQGSEA. After removal of 7 bases from V and 4 bases from J, the junction contained 14 bases not matched to a gene. Sequencing was performed on PBMCs. The receptor comes from a human donor in good health (CMV status not recorded). Some clones in this sample may be carry-over from other donors' samples. The genes are TRBV29-1 and TRBJ2-2; TRBD1 agrees at 8 bases. CDR3 nucleotide sequence: TGCAGCGCGGGGATAGCGGCAGGGGGCGTCACCGGGGAGCTGTTTTTT. It encodes CSAGIAAGGVTGELFF.